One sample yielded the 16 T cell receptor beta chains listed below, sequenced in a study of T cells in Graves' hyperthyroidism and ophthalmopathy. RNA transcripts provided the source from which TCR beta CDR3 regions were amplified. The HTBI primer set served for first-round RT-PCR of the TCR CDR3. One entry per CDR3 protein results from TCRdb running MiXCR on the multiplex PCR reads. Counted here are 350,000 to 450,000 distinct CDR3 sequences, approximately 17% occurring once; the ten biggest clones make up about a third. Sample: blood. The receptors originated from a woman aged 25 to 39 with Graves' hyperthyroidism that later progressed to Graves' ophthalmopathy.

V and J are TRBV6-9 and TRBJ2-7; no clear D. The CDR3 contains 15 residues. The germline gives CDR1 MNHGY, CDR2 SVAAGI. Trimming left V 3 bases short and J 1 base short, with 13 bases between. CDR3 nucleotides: TGTGCCAGCAGTTACGCCGTTACACAGTCCTACGAGCAGTACGTC. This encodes CASSYAVTQSYEQYV.

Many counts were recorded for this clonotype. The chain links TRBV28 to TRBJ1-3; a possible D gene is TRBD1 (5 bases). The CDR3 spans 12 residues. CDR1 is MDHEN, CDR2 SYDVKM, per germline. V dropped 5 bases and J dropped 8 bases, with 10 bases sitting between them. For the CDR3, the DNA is TGTGCCAGCAGTATAAAAGGGGACACCATATATTTT. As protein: CASSIKGDTIYF.

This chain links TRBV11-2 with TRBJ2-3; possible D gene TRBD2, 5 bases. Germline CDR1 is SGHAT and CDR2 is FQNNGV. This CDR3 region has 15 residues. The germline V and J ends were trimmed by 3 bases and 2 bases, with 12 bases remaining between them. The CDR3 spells CASSFPSGNTDTQYF. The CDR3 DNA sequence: TGTGCCAGCAGCTTCCCGAGCGGAAACACAGATACGCAGTATTTT.

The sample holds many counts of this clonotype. The CDR3 sequence: CASSRQGPLTGELFF. The CDR3 coding sequence is TGTGCCAGCAGCCGACAGGGGCCTCTCACCGGGGAGCTGTTTTTT. The V call is TRBV7-9, the J call TRBJ2-2; TRBD1 agrees at 8 bases. V trimming: 5 bases; J trimming: 4 bases; junction bases outside the gene matches: 6. The germline CDR1 and CDR2 sequences are SEHNR and FQNEAQ (reference sequence). CDR3 length: 15 residues.

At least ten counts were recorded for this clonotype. The CDR3 region is CASSFGAEDQPQHF. The CDR3 region has the DNA TGCGCCAGCAGCTTTGGGGCAGAGGATCAGCCCCAGCATTTT. This chain joins TRBV5-1 and TRBJ1-5, with D tentatively TRBD1 (5 bases). Per germline, CDR1 SGHRS and CDR2 YFSETQ. Trimming took 2 bases from V and 5 from J, leaving 11 bases between them. The CDR3 totals 14 residues.

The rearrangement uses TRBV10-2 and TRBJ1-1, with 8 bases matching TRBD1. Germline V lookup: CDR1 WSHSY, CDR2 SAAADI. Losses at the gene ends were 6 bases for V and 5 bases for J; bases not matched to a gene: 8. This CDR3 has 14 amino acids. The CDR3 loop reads CASRSRTGRTEAFF. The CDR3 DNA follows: TGCGCCAGCAGGAGTAGGACAGGGAGGACTGAAGCTTTCTTT.

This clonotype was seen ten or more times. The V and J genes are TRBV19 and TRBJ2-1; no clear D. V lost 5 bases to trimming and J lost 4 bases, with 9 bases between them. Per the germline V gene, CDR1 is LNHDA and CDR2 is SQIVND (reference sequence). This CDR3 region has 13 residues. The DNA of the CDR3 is TGTGCCAGTAGTTCCCGATATTACAATGAGCAGTTCTTC. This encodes CASSSRYYNEQFF. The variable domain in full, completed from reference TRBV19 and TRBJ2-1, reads DGGITQSPKYLFRKEGQNVTLSCEQNLNHDAMYWYRQDPGQGLRLIYYSQIVNDFQKGDIAEGYSVSREKKESFPLTVTSAQKNPTAFYLCASSSRYYNEQFFGPGTRLTVL.

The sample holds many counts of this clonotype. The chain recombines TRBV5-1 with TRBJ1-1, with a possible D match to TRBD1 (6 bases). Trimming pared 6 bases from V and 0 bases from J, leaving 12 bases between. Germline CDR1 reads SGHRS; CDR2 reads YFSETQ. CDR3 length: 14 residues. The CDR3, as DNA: TGCGCCAGCATGGCGGGACACATGAACACTGAAGCTTTCTTT. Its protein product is CASMAGHMNTEAFF.

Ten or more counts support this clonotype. CDR3 residues: CATSDFGPGAGLNEQFF. DNA for the CDR3: TGTGCCACCAGTGATTTCGGTCCCGGGGCCGGGCTCAATGAGCAGTTCTTC. The chain employs TRBV24-1 and TRBJ2-1; D possibly uses TRBD1 or TRBD2 (5 bases each). This CDR3 spans 17 amino acids. Looked up from germline, CDR1 is KGHDR and CDR2 is SFDVKD. V was clipped by 1 base and J by 6 bases, with 18 bases between them.

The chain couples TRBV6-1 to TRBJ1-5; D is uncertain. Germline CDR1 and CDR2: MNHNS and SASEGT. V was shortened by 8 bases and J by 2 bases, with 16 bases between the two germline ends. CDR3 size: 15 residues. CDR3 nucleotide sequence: TGTGCCAGCTCGACGTATGAGATGGGCAATCAGCCCCAGCATTTT. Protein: CASSTYEMGNQPQHF.

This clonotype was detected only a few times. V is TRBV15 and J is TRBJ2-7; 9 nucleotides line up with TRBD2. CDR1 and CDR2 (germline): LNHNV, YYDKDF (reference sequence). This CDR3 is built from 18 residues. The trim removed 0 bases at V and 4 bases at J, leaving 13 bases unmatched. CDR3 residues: CATSRDYPSGIVGYEQYF. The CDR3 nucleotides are TGTGCCACCAGCAGAGATTACCCTAGCGGGATAGTAGGGTACGAGCAGTACTTC. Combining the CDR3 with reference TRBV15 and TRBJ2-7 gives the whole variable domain DAMVIQNPRYQVTQFGKPVTLSCSQTLNHNVMYWYQQKSSQAPKLLFHYYDKDFNNEADTPDNFQSRRPNTSFCFLDIRSPGLGDTAMYLCATSRDYPSGIVGYEQYFGPGTRLTVT.

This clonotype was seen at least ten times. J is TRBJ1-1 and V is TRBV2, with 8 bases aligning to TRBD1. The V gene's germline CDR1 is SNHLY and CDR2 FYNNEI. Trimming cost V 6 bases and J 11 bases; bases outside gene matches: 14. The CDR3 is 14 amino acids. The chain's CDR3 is CASSPEDRAIWAFF. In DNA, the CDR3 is TGTGCCAGCAGCCCCGAGGACAGGGCTATATGGGCTTTCTTT.

CDR3 DNA sequence: TGCAGCGTTGAAGATATACCCGGACAGGGGGCTCCCGGGGAGCTGTTTTTT. Amino acid sequence: CSVEDIPGQGAPGELFF. The chain is built from TRBV29-1 and TRBJ2-2; 11 positions agree with TRBD1. The ends lost 0 bases at V and 6 bases at J; junction bases unmatched: 9. This CDR3 is built from 17 residues. Germline loops: CDR1 SQVTM, CDR2 ANQGSEA.

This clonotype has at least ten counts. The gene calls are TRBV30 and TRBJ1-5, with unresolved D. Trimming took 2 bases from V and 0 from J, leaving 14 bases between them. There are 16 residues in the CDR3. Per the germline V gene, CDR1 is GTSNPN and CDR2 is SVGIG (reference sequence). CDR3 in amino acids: CAWSIYSVSSNQPQHF. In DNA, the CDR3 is TGTGCCTGGAGTATCTACAGCGTATCTAGCAATCAGCCCCAGCATTTT.

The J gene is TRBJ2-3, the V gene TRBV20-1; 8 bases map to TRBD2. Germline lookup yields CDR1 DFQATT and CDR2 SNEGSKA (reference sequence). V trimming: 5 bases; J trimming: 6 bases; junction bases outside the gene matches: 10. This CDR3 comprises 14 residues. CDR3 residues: CSAPGLGGSDTQYF. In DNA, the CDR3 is TGCAGTGCTCCGGGACTAGGGGGTTCCGATACGCAGTATTTT.

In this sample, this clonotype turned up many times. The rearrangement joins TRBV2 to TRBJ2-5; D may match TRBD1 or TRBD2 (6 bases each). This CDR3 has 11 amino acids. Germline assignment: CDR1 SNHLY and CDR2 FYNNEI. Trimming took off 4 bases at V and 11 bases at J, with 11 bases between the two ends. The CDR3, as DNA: TGTGCCAGCAGTGCGGGGGCCACACAGTACTTC. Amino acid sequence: CASSAGATQYF.